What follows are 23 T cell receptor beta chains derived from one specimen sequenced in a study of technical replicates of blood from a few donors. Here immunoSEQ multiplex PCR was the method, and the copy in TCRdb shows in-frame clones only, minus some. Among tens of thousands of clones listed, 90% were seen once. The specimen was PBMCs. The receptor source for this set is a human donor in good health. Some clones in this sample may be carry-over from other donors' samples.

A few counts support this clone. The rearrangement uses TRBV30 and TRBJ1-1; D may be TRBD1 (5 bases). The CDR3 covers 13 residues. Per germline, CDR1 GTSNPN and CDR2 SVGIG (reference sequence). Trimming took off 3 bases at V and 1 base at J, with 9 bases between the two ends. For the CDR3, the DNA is TGTGCCTGGAGGGCCGGGGGGAACACTGAAGCTTTCTTT. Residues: CAWRAGGNTEAFF.

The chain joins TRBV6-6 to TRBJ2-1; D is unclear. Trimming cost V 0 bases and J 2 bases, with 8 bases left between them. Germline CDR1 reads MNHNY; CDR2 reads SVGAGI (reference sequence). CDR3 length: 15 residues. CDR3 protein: CASSYSVGAYNEQFF. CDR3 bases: TGTGCCAGCAGTTACTCGGTAGGAGCCTACAATGAGCAGTTCTTC.

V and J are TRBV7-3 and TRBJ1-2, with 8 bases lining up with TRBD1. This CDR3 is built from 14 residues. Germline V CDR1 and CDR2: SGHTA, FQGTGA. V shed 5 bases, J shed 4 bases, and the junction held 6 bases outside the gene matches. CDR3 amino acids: CASSPGQGAYGYTF. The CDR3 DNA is TGTGCCAGCAGCCCAGGCCAGGGGGCCTATGGCTACACCTTC.

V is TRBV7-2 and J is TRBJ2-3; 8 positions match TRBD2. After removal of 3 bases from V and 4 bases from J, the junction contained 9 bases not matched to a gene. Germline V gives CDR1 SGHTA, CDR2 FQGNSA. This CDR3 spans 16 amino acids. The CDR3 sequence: CASSLGGGMAADTQYF. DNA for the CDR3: TGTGCCAGCAGCTTGGGCGGGGGGATGGCTGCAGATACGCAGTATTTT.

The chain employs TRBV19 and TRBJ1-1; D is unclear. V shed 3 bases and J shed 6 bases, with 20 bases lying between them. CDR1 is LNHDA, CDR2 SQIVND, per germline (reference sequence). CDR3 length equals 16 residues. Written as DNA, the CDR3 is TGTGCCAGTAGTATTTTGAGTGGAACAGCCTTCCCTGAAGCTTTCTTT. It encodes CASSILSGTAFPEAFF.

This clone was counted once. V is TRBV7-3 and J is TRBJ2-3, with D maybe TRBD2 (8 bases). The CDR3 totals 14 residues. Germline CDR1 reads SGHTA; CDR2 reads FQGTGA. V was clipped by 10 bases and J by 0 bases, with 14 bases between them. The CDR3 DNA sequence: TGTGCCACTCGGGAGGGGGCGAGCACAGATACGCAGTATTTT. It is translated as CATREGASTDTQYF.

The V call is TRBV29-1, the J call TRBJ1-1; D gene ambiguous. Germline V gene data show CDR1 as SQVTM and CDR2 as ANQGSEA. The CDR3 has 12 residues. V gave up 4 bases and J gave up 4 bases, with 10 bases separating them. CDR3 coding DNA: TGCAGCGTTGGCGGCTGGAGCACTGAAGCTTTCTTT. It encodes CSVGGWSTEAFF.

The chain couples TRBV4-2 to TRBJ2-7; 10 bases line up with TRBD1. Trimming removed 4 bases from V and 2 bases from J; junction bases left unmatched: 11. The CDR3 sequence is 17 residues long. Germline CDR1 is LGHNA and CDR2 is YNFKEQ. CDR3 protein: CASSRDRGGQGTYEQYF. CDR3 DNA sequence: TGTGCCAGCAGCCGAGACCGGGGGGGACAGGGGACCTACGAGCAGTACTTC.

The CDR3 is CASSRLAGETYEQYF. The CDR3 DNA is TGCGCCAGCAGCCGGCTAGCGGGGGAAACCTACGAGCAGTACTTC. The V and J genes are TRBV4-3 and TRBJ2-7; the match to TRBD2 covers 10 bases. CDR3 length equals 15 residues. Germline V gene data show CDR1 as LGHNA and CDR2 as YSLEER. J gave up 2 bases and V 4 bases, and 5 bases lay outside the gene matches.

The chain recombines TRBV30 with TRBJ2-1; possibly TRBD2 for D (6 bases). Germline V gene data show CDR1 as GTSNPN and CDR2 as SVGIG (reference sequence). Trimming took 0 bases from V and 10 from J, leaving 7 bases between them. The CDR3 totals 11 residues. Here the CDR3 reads CAWSVGGEQFF. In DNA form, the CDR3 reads TGTGCCTGGAGTGTTGGGGGGGAGCAGTTCTTC. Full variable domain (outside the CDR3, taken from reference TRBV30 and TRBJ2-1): SQTIHQWPATLVQPVGSPLSLECTVEGTSNPNLYWYRQAAGRGLQLLFYSVGIGQISSEVPQNLSASRPQDRQFILSSKKLLLSDSGFYLCAWSVGGEQFFGPGTRLTVL.

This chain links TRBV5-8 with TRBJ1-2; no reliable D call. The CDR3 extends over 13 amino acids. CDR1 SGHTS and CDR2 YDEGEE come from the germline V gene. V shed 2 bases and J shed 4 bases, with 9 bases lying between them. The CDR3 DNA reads TGTGCCAGCAGCTTCAAGCATGCCTATGGCTACACCTTC. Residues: CASSFKHAYGYTF.

The CDR3 nucleotides read TGTGCCAGCAGCTTAGTTCTAGCGGGAGGTAGTGAGCAGTTCTTC. Translated, it gives CASSLVLAGGSEQFF. The chain has TRBV7-6 and TRBJ2-1, with 11 bases identical to TRBD2. Germline V lookup: CDR1 SGHVS, CDR2 FNYEAQ. This CDR3 has 15 amino acids. Trimming took 1 base from V and 9 from J; bases not matched to a gene: 5. Full variable domain (outside the CDR3, taken from reference TRBV7-6 and TRBJ2-1): GAGVSQSPRYKVTKRGQDVALRCDPISGHVSLYWYRQALGQGPEFLTYFNYEAQQDKSGLPNDRFSAERPEGSISTLTIQRTEQRDSAMYRCASSLVLAGGSEQFFGPGTRLTVL.

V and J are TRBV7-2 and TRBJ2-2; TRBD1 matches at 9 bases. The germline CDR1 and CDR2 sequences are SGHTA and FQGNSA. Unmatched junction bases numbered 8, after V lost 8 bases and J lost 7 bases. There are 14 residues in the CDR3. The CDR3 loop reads CASSSQGASGELFF. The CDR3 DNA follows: TGTGCCAGCTCCTCACAGGGGGCTAGCGGGGAGCTGTTTTTT.

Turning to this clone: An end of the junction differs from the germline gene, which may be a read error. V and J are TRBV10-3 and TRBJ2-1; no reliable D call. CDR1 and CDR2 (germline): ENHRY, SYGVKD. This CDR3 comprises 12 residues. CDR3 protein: CAIRNNYDEQFF. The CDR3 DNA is TGTGCCATCAGGAACAACTACGATGAGCAGTTCTTC.

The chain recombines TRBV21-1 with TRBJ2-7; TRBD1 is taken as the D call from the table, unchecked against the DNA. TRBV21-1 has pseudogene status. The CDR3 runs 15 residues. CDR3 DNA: TGTGCCAGCAGCAAAGAAGTCAGGGGCCGCTACGAGCAGTACTTC. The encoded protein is CASSKEVRGRYEQYF.

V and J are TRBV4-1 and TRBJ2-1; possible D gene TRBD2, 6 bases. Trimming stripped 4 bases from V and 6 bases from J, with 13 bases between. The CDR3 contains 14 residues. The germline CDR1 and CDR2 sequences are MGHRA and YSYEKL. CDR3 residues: CASSRSGTPNEQFF. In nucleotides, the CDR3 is TGCGCCAGCAGCCGTTCCGGGACTCCCAATGAGCAGTTCTTC.

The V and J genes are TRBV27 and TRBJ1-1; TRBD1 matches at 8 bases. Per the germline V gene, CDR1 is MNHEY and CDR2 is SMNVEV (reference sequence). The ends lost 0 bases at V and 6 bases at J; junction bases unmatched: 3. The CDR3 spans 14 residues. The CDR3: CASSLSLTGAEAFF. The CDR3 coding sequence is TGTGCCAGCAGTTTATCCTTGACAGGGGCTGAAGCTTTCTTT.

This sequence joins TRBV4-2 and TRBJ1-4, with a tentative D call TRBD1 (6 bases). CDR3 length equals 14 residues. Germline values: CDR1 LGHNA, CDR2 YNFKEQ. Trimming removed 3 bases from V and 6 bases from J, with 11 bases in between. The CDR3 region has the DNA TGTGCCAGCAGCCACGGACAGATGGATGAAAAACTGTTTTTT. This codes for CASSHGQMDEKLFF.

CDR3 DNA sequence: TGTGCCAGCAGTTTAACCGCGGGAGTGGGGGGCGCGGAGCAGTTCTTC. Translation: CASSLTAGVGGAEQFF. This sequence joins TRBV7-9 and TRBJ2-1; D may be TRBD2 (7 bases). Per the germline V gene, CDR1 is SEHNR and CDR2 is FQNEAQ (reference sequence). The CDR3 loop spans 16 amino acids. V lost 6 bases and J lost 10, with 25 bases in between.

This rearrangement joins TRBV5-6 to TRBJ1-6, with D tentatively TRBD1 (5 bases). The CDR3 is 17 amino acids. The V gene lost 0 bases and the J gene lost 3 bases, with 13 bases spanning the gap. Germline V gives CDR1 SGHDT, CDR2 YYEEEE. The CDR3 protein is CASSLESGSGYNSPLHF. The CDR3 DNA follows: TGTGCCAGCAGCTTGGAGTCAGGGTCGGGCTATAATTCACCCCTCCACTTT.

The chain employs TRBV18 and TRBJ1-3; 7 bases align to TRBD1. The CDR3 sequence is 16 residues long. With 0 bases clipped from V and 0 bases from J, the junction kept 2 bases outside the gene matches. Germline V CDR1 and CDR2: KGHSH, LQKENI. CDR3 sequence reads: CASSPPTGSSGNTIYF. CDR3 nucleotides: TGTGCCAGCTCACCACCGACAGGGAGCTCTGGAAACACCATATATTTT.

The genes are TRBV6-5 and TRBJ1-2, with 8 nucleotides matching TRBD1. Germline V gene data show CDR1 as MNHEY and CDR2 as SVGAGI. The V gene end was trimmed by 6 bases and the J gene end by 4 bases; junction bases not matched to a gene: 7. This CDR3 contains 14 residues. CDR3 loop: CASSRRQGRYGYTF. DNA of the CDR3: TGTGCCAGCAGCCGACGACAGGGGCGCTATGGCTACACCTTC.

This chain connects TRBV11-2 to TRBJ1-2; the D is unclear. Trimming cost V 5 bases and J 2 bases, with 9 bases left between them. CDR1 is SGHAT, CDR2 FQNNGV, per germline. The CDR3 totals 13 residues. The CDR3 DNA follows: TGTGCCAGCAGCCCGGTCGGGAACTATGGCTACACCTTC. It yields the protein CASSPVGNYGYTF.